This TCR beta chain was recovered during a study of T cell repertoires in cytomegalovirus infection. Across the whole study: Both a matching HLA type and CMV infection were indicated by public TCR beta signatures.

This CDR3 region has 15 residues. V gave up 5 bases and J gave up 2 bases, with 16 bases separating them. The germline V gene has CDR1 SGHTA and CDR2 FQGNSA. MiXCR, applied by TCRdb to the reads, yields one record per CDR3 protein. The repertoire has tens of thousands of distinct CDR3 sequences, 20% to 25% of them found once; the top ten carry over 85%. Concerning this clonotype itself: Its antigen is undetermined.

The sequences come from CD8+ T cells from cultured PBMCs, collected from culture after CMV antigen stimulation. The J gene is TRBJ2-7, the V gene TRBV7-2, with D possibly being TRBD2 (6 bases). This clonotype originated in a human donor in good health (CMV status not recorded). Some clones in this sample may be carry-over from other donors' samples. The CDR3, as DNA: TGTGCCAGCAGCCCTAGCCCGGGAGAGGCCTACGAGCAGTACTTC. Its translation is CASSPSPGEAYEQYF.